This entry is about one T cell receptor (beta chain). Authors' methods: Reference gene primer amplification gave estimated nucleated cell counts. The table came from immunoSEQ multiplex PCR; TCRdb's copy has only in-frame clones and leaves some out. The DNA gave D and trimming, while V, J and clone size come from that table. The table shows some 140,000 clones, with 78% occurring only once. Looked up from germline, CDR1 is SEHNR and CDR2 is FQNEAQ (reference sequence). With 3 bases removed from V and 1 base from J, the gap between germline ends came to 6 bases. This CDR3 spans 14 amino acids. The data stem from a study of blood T cell repertoires in COVID-19. The overall study: The origin of the acute and convalescent COVID-19 samples was the United States, Italy and Spain. Sample material is recorded as cDNA or gDNA derived from T cells, B-cell-depleted T cells, or PBMCs.

Source material: peripheral blood. The TCR originated in a man of 80 years or more with acute or convalescent COVID-19. V usage is TRBV7-9 and J usage is TRBJ1-4, with no clear D. CDR3 residues: CASSFTETNEKLFF. The DNA for the CDR3 is TGTGCCAGCAGCTTCACAGAAACTAATGAAAAACTGTTTTTT.